Listed here are 32 T cell receptor beta chains from one sample, sequenced in a study of control samples from healthy donors and cancer patients. Produced via immunoSEQ multiplex PCR; TCRdb's table is partial and in-frame only. The table shows 130,000 or so clones, with nearly 90% occurring only once. The sequencing sample was made of PBMCs. Source of these receptors: a man in his forties or fifties with head and neck cancer.

Here the CDR3 DNA reads TGTGCCAGCAGCTTAAACGGGGGGGCCCGGGGCACCGGGGAGCTGTTTTTT. This translates into CASSLNGGARGTGELFF. The chain has TRBV7-8 and TRBJ2-2; 8 bases are a match to TRBD2. The J segment lost 4 bases and the V segment lost 2 bases, leaving 9 bases of the junction unmatched. The CDR3 spans 17 residues. CDR1 is SGHVS, CDR2 FQNEAQ, per germline. Full variable domain (outside the CDR3, taken from reference TRBV7-8 and TRBJ2-2): GAGVSQSPRYKVAKRGQDVALRCDPISGHVSLFWYQQALGQGPEFLTYFQNEAQLDKSGLPSDRFFAERPEGSVSTLKIQRTQQEDSAVYLCASSLNGGARGTGELFFGEGSRLTVL.

This chain joins TRBV4-2 and TRBJ2-1; 9 nucleotides line up with TRBD1. Germline loops: CDR1 LGHNA, CDR2 YNFKEQ. CDR3 length: 15 amino acids. The V gene end was trimmed by 3 bases and the J gene end by 6 bases; junction bases not matched to a gene: 6. Written as DNA, the CDR3 is TGTGCCAGCAGCCACGGACAGGGGCGGGGCAATGAGCAGTTCTTC. It translates to CASSHGQGRGNEQFF.

The chain uses TRBV7-3 and TRBJ2-2; 8 positions match TRBD1. The CDR3 is made up of 15 amino acids. CDR1 SGHTA and CDR2 FQGTGA come from the germline V gene. The V and J ends lost 6 bases and 4 bases, in that order; junction bases with no gene match: 7. The CDR3 DNA reads as TGTGCCAGCAGTCGACAGGGGACGGGCACCGGGGAGCTGTTTTTT. Its protein product is CASSRQGTGTGELFF.

Written as DNA, the CDR3 is TGCGCCAGCAGCAAGACAGGGTTTGAAAAACTGTTTTTT. Its protein is CASSKTGFEKLFF. This sequence joins TRBV5-1 and TRBJ1-4; 7 bases align to TRBD1. J gave up 7 bases and V 4 bases, and 4 bases lay outside the gene matches. Looked up from germline, CDR1 is SGHRS and CDR2 is YFSETQ. This CDR3 region has 13 residues. Using reference TRBV5-1 and TRBJ1-4 for the parts outside the CDR3, the full variable domain is KAGVTQTPRYLIKTRGQQVTLSCSPISGHRSVSWYQQTPGQGLQFLFEYFSETQRNKGNFPGRFSGRQFSNSRSEMNVSTLELGDSALYLCASSKTGFEKLFFGSGTQLSVL.

The V call is TRBV2, the J call TRBJ2-7; D is ambiguous. The CDR3 sequence is 13 residues long. Trimming took 5 bases from V and 4 from J, leaving 12 bases between them. In germline, CDR1 is SNHLY, CDR2 FYNNEI. The CDR3 is CASSQYQTYEQYF. In nucleotides, the CDR3 is TGTGCCAGCAGTCAGTATCAGACATACGAGCAGTACTTC.

The genes are TRBV24-1 and TRBJ2-7; D gene uncertain. Germline values: CDR1 KGHDR, CDR2 SFDVKD. Between the trimmed V and J ends, which lost 0 bases and 3 bases, there was a span of 5 bases. The CDR3 runs 13 residues. CDR3 region: CATSDLENYEQYF. CDR3 DNA sequence: TGTGCCACCAGTGATTTGGAAAACTACGAGCAGTACTTC.

J is TRBJ1-5 and V is TRBV27; D is possibly TRBD1 (5 bases). Germline V gene sequence: CDR1 MNHEY, CDR2 SMNVEV (reference sequence). The CDR3 is made up of 13 amino acids. Trimming removed 5 bases at V and 4 bases at J, with 9 bases between. The CDR3 DNA sequence: TGTGCCAGCAGTCCACAGGAAAATCAGCCCCAGCATTTT. This codes for CASSPQENQPQHF.

The rearrangement links TRBV5-8 to TRBJ1-2; D unresolved. The V gene lost 1 base and the J gene lost 3 bases, with 10 bases spanning the gap. Per germline, CDR1 SGHTS and CDR2 YDEGEE. This CDR3 has 14 amino acids. The CDR3 loop is CASSLRAADYGYTF. The CDR3 bases are TGTGCCAGCAGCTTGCGCGCGGCGGACTATGGCTACACCTTC.

The chain is built from TRBV4-1 and TRBJ2-1; unclear D gene. The CDR3 is made up of 19 amino acids. V was clipped by 3 bases and J by 2 bases, with 23 bases between them. Germline V gene lookup returns CDR1 MGHRA and CDR2 YSYEKL. The CDR3 nucleotides read TGCGCCAGCAGCCAGTGGCTCCTTAAGGACCCTAGGCCCTACAATGAGCAGTTCTTC. This encodes CASSQWLLKDPRPYNEQFF.

V gene TRBV11-3 combines with J gene TRBJ2-7; 9 bases line up with TRBD2. Trimming took 4 bases from V and 6 from J; bases not matched to a gene: 4. The CDR3 has 13 residues. Germline V gene sequence: CDR1 SGHNT, CDR2 YENEEA. CDR3 residues: CASSSQTSGEQYF. The CDR3 DNA sequence: TGTGCCAGCAGCTCCCAGACTAGCGGCGAGCAGTACTTC.

This chain uses TRBV24-1 with TRBJ1-5, with D perhaps TRBD1 (6 bases). V gave up 3 bases and J gave up 2 bases, with 16 bases separating them. The CDR3 totals 17 residues. CDR1 is KGHDR and CDR2 is SFDVKD in the germline V gene. The CDR3 protein is CATSDTRGDSGNQPQHF. The CDR3 coding sequence is TGTGCCACCAGTGATACTAGGGGGGATTCAGGCAATCAGCCCCAGCATTTT.

In this sample, this clone turned up a few times. The chain uses TRBV3-1 (or the pseudogene TRBV3-2) and TRBJ2-5; possibly TRBD1 or TRBD2 for D (5 bases each). CDR1 is LGHDT and CDR2 is YNNKEL in the germline V gene (reference sequence). The V gene lost 0 bases and the J gene lost 5 bases, with 16 bases spanning the gap. The CDR3 length is 16 residues. CDR3 DNA: TGTGCCAGCAGCCAAGAGGGTGGGCCCGAGGGGGAGACCCAGTACTTC. Translation gives CASSQEGGPEGETQYF.

This chain links TRBV28 with TRBJ2-7, with 10 positions matching TRBD1. V shed 7 bases and J 8 bases; nucleotides not matched to a gene: 8. This CDR3 has 13 amino acids. Germline CDR1 is MDHEN and CDR2 is SYDVKM. The DNA for the CDR3 is TGTGCCAGCACCTCGGGACAGGGGTTACAGCAGTACTTC. This codes for CASTSGQGLQQYF.

The chain employs TRBV7-9 and TRBJ1-2; the D is unclear. The CDR3 contains 14 residues. Germline V lookup: CDR1 SEHNR, CDR2 FQNEAQ (reference sequence). Trimming cost V 2 bases and J 7 bases, with 14 bases left between them. The CDR3 spells CASSLRDLSVGYTF. The CDR3 nucleotides are TGTGCCAGCAGCTTAAGGGATCTCTCGGTTGGCTACACCTTC.

The chain is built from TRBV5-1 and TRBJ1-2; TRBD1 matches 9 bases. Germline assignment: CDR1 SGHRS and CDR2 YFSETQ. This CDR3 is 14 amino acids long. V trimming: 6 bases; J trimming: 8 bases; junction bases outside the gene matches: 11. CDR3 sequence reads: CASTPGTGFGGYTF. The DNA of the CDR3 is TGCGCCAGCACCCCCGGGACAGGGTTCGGCGGCTACACCTTC.

The chain uses TRBV11-2 and TRBJ1-3, with D hard to call. V was cut by 3 bases and J by 2 bases, with 8 bases left in between. This CDR3 has 14 amino acids. Germline V gene lookup returns CDR1 SGHAT and CDR2 FQNNGV. The CDR3 spells CASSFTEAGNTIYF. CDR3 nucleotides: TGTGCCAGCAGCTTCACAGAGGCTGGAAACACCATATATTTT.

The V gene is TRBV24-1, the J gene TRBJ1-5; D not resolved. The CDR3 totals 12 residues. The germline V gene has CDR1 KGHDR and CDR2 SFDVKD. V was pared by 3 bases and J by 11 bases, with 10 bases between. The CDR3: CATSDGFKAQHF. DNA of the CDR3: TGTGCCACCAGTGATGGTTTTAAGGCCCAGCATTTT.

Worth noting for this clone: Other DNA sequences of this sample code for an identical CDR3. The V call is TRBV28, the J call TRBJ2-7, with D tentatively TRBD1 (5 bases). Trimming shortened V by 2 bases and J by 4 bases, and 6 bases separated the two germline ends. Germline V gene lookup returns CDR1 MDHEN and CDR2 SYDVKM. CDR3 length: 12 residues. CDR3 bases: TGTGCCAGCAGTTTAGCAGGGTACGAGCAGTACTTC. Translated, it gives CASSLAGYEQYF.

The V and J genes are TRBV6-5 and TRBJ1-5; possibly TRBD1 for D (5 bases). V was clipped by 0 bases and J by 4 bases, with 10 bases between them. The germline gives CDR1 MNHEY, CDR2 SVGAGI. This CDR3 spans 15 amino acids. The CDR3 region is CASSYSGQVNQPQHF. DNA for the CDR3: TGTGCCAGCAGTTACTCGGGGCAGGTTAATCAGCCCCAGCATTTT.

In this sample, this clone turned up once. Distinct nucleotide sequences in the sample also encode this CDR3. V gene TRBV27 combines with J gene TRBJ1-4; 9 nucleotides align to TRBD1. Trimming at V came to 10 bases and at J to 8 bases, leaving 8 bases not matched to a gene. Germline V gene lookup returns CDR1 MNHEY and CDR2 SMNVEV (reference sequence). This CDR3 region has 13 residues. CDR3 bases: TGTGCCACGAGGGGACAGGGTCGGGAAAAACTGTTTTTT. This sequence encodes CATRGQGREKLFF.

This clone was counted a few times. Here the CDR3 DNA reads TGTGCCAGCAGCCGATGGACAGATATTCGATCTGGAAACACCATATATTTT. Protein product: CASSRWTDIRSGNTIYF. J is TRBJ1-3 and V is TRBV3-1 (or the pseudogene TRBV3-2); perhaps TRBD1 as D (6 bases). There are 17 residues in the CDR3. CDR1 LGHDT and CDR2 YNNKEL come from the germline V gene (reference sequence). Trimming removed 4 bases from V and 1 base from J, with 17 bases in between.

The CDR3: CASSTMSSYNEQFF. The CDR3 bases are TGTGCCAGCAGTACAATGAGCTCCTACAATGAGCAGTTCTTC. The V call is TRBV6-5, the J call TRBJ2-1, with D unresolved. Germline V gene lookup returns CDR1 MNHEY and CDR2 SVGAGI. The CDR3 is 14 residues long. V was trimmed by 5 bases and J by 0 bases, leaving 8 bases between them.

The chain employs TRBV12-3 or TRBV12-4 and TRBJ1-1; tentative D call: TRBD1 (5 bases). This CDR3 has 13 residues. V gave up 3 bases and J gave up 1 base, with 6 bases separating them. This CDR3 is CASSLRGNTEAFF. The CDR3 DNA sequence: TGTGCCAGCAGTTTGAGGGGGAACACTGAAGCTTTCTTT.

The rearrangement uses TRBV5-4 and TRBJ1-1, with D tentatively TRBD1 (5 bases). This CDR3 region has 15 residues. Germline loops: CDR1 SGHNT, CDR2 YYREEE (reference sequence). The V end was cut by 5 bases, the J end by 4 bases, with 18 bases between. The CDR3 nucleotides read TGTGCCAGCAGTCGTAAGGGAGGGGTGGGCACTGAAGCTTTCTTT. It codes for CASSRKGGVGTEAFF.

The chain carries TRBV6-5 and TRBJ1-2; 7 nucleotides agree with TRBD1. V lost 5 bases to trimming and J lost 2 bases; unmatched junction nucleotides: 5. CDR1 MNHEY and CDR2 SVGAGI come from the germline V gene. This CDR3 spans 14 amino acids. This CDR3 is CASSRDRANYGYTF. The CDR3 DNA reads TGTGCCAGCAGTCGCGACAGGGCGAACTATGGCTACACCTTC.

This sequence joins TRBV6-5 and TRBJ1-1; D is undetermined. V was cut by 0 bases and J by 1 base, with 6 bases left in between. The CDR3 extends over 14 amino acids. Germline values: CDR1 MNHEY, CDR2 SVGAGI. CDR3 sequence (DNA): TGTGCCAGCAGTTACTCGGCGGCGAACACTGAAGCTTTCTTT. Residues: CASSYSAANTEAFF.

This chain connects TRBV9 to TRBJ2-3; D ambiguous. V was shortened by 4 bases and J by 2 bases, with 14 bases between the two germline ends. CDR1 and CDR2 (germline): SGDLS, YYNGEE. The CDR3 has 15 residues. This chain's CDR3 is CASSPFRMSTDTQYF. CDR3 coding DNA: TGTGCCAGCAGCCCGTTCCGGATGTCCACAGATACGCAGTATTTT.

The genes are TRBV6-6 and TRBJ1-4; 7 nucleotides line up with TRBD1. CDR1 MNHNY and CDR2 SVGAGI come from the germline V gene (reference sequence). Trimming removed 7 bases from V and 3 bases from J; junction bases left unmatched: 11. This CDR3 comprises 16 residues. CDR3 loop: CASTKGQTSANEKLFF. The CDR3 DNA reads TGTGCCAGCACTAAGGGACAGACCTCAGCTAATGAAAAACTGTTTTTT.

The chain couples TRBV27 to TRBJ2-1; D remains unclear. CDR1 is MNHEY, CDR2 SMNVEV, per germline (reference sequence). The CDR3 contains 19 residues. V lost 4 bases and J lost 0, with 22 bases in between. The CDR3 DNA sequence: TGTGCCAGCAGTTCCCCCTACCGGACCACACGGAGCTCCTACAATGAGCAGTTCTTC. It yields the protein CASSSPYRTTRSSYNEQFF.

The gene calls are TRBV5-1 and TRBJ1-1; no reliable D call. V shed 0 bases and J shed 5 bases, with 11 bases lying between them. Germline assignment: CDR1 SGHRS and CDR2 YFSETQ. The CDR3 runs to 14 residues. The CDR3 region is CASSLASGKTEAFF. The CDR3 DNA reads as TGCGCCAGCAGCTTGGCCTCCGGGAAAACTGAAGCTTTCTTT.

The chain couples TRBV7-2 to TRBJ1-1; D gene uncertain. CDR1 is SGHTA, CDR2 FQGNSA, per germline. The CDR3 runs 15 residues. The germline V and J ends were trimmed by 4 bases and 0 bases, with 12 bases remaining between them. The CDR3 reads CASSSSRDLNTEAFF. In DNA, the CDR3 is TGTGCCAGCAGCTCCTCCCGAGATTTGAACACTGAAGCTTTCTTT. The full variable domain, completed using reference TRBV7-2 and TRBJ1-1, is GAGVSQSPSNKVTEKGKDVELRCDPISGHTALYWYRQSLGQGLEFLIYFQGNSAPDKSGLPSDRFSAERTGGSVSTLTIQRTQQEDSAVYLCASSSSRDLNTEAFFGQGTRLTVV.

V gene TRBV18 combines with J gene TRBJ2-7, with 9 bases matching TRBD1. Looked up from germline, CDR1 is KGHSH and CDR2 is LQKENI. V lost 5 bases, J lost 4 bases, and 12 bases stayed unmatched. CDR3 length equals 16 residues. As DNA, the CDR3 is TGTGCCAGCTCAGTCTTACCGGGACAGGGAGCGTACGAGCAGTACTTC. It codes for CASSVLPGQGAYEQYF.